A selection of T cell receptor beta chains follows, all from one sample in a study of T cell changes during pregnancy in multiple sclerosis. Data came from immunoSEQ multiplex PCR; TCRdb stores just in-frame clones and leaves some out. The sample consists of tens of thousands of clones, around nine tenths of them appearing once. The input for sequencing was peripheral blood, taken after pregnancy. Receptors were obtained from a female donor in good health, enrolled as a control in a pregnancy study. Both conserved end residues are part of each CDR3. Fields, in order: clone size, J gene, V gene, CDR3 protein. The size field is filled for only some rows; it gives once, few, many or a size class.

-	TRBJ2-1	TRBV5-5	CASSMGRSSYNEQFF
-	TRBJ1-1	TRBV27	CASSLSPGSGTEAFF
-	TRBJ2-7	TRBV7-2	CASSFGGAYEQYF
-	TRBJ2-3	TRBV27	CASRLDFPETDTQYF
-	TRBJ1-2	TRBV19	CASSLGEPNNYGYTF
-	TRBJ1-1	TRBV19	CASGAMANTEAFF
once	TRBJ1-2	TRBV4-1	CASSQDTRYTF
-	TRBJ2-2	TRBV19	CASSTGQGAGGELFF
-	TRBJ2-7	TRBV11-2	CASSLRLAYEQYF
-	TRBJ2-3	TRBV19	CASRVDTSTDTQYF
-	TRBJ2-1	TRBV10-3	CAISEPSARSSYNEQFF
-	TRBJ1-1	TRBV29-1	CSVDRWAGNTEAFF
-	TRBJ1-1	TRBV19	CASSIVRDTEAFF
-	TRBJ2-1	TRBV27	CASSLTTSSGNHEQFF
-	TRBJ1-5	TRBV5-3	CARSSTGMVSNQPQHF
-	TRBJ1-2	TRBV28	CASSTARGDYGYTF
-	TRBJ2-7	TRBV30	CAWRLAGATYEQYF
-	TRBJ1-2	TRBV5-1	CASSLGQGGNYGYTF
-	TRBJ2-7	TRBV9	CASSPWDTSYEQYF
-	TRBJ2-1	TRBV27	CASSLGLAGGYNEQFF
-	TRBJ1-2	TRBV6-5	CASSYLPDRFGYTF
-	TRBJ2-2	TRBV6-5	CASSLRVGLAGELFF
-	TRBJ2-5	TRBV9	CASNEASEQETQYF
-	TRBJ2-1	TRBV5-1	CASSFGLTGDSYNEQFF
-	TRBJ2-3	TRBV4-1	CASSQRSTATADTQYF
once	TRBJ1-4	TRBV28	CASSFLDRGNEKLFF
-	TRBJ2-5	TRBV6-5	CASSYSLAQETQYF
once	TRBJ2-5	TRBV7-3	CASSLLRSQETQYF
-	TRBJ2-7	TRBV19	CASSSWDSREQYF
-	TRBJ1-1	TRBV18	CASSPPGQRPATEAFF
-	TRBJ2-1	TRBV11-3	CASSLRRGGREQFF
-	TRBJ1-2	TRBV10-3	CAIRGALDVYGYTF
-	TRBJ2-5	TRBV18	CASSGGSGNPETQYF
-	TRBJ2-3	TRBV7-2	CASSLAGGTDTQYF
-	TRBJ1-5	TRBV19	CASSIIQGWQPQHF
-	TRBJ1-2	TRBV2	CASSATNQGADYGYTF
-	TRBJ2-1	TRBV7-9	CASSPSTSGRRDEQFF
-	TRBJ2-5	TRBV5-1	CASSLWGGSPTQETQYF
-	TRBJ2-2	TRBV10-2	CASILAGTGELFF
-	TRBJ1-2	TRBV7-8	CASSFLRGELTGSNGYTF